One T cell receptor (beta chain) is described in this entry. The target of this receptor is not known. Base-call qualities are not available, and no considerably larger clone is one nucleotide away. Before undergoing thyroid surgery, none of the patients had been given any kind of treatment. Using T-cell receptor beta sequencing, the study looked back at clinical samples from patients collected from about 2011 to 2018. CDR1 DFQATT and CDR2 SNEGSKA were looked up in the germline V gene (reference sequence). The CDR3 runs 15 residues from the cysteine to the phenylalanine. The sequence is cut down to CDR3 DNA, 45 bases in frame from base 1. At the junction V is shortened by 0 bases and J by 2 bases; bases outside the gene matches: 4. The data belong to a study of metastatic and nonmetastatic thyroid tumors (dated by TCRdb to about 2020). For context, the study as a whole: For patients with malignant and with benign thyroid disease, the researchers compared repertoires between peripheral blood samples and tumor or nodule tissue samples.

The library was generated by PCR. The reads were generated on an Illumina HiSeq 4000. High-throughput sequencing was used to profile the TCR beta-chain CDR3 region of each patient. The paper's processing steps were these. A classifier to discriminate distant-metastatic papillary thyroid cancer patients was built from CDR3 differences across clinicopathological groups. Repertoire diversity was assessed with the Shannon index, and tumor-blood repertoire similarity with the Morisita-Horn index. TCRdb trimmed the raw reads at Q25, called clones with MiXCR and kept productive beta chains. What appears here as the V and J calls and clone size reflects TCRdb's work, not the paper's. In this sample the table shows about 4,300 clones, approximately 22% of which occur a single time. The biggest ten clones account for about 35% of the sample. General conclusions and limits of the study: TCR beta diversity was reported as significantly higher in malignant tumors than in benign nodules, in both blood and tumor samples.

The sequence was collected from a male donor with papillary thyroid cancer or a benign thyroid nodule (not recorded which). Some clones in this sample may be carry-over from other donors' samples. The chain employs TRBV20-1 and TRBJ2-3, with 8 bases in between that match TRBD2. Sequencing input: tumor tissue. At the DNA level, the sequence is TGCAGTGCTAGAGATCTGCGGGGGGTCACAGATACGCAGTATTTT. Protein translation: CSARDLRGVTDTQYF.